This entry is about one T cell receptor beta chain. Antigen specificity is unknown. Reverse transcribing all isolated RNA meant expressed TCRB transcripts were sequenced. Libraries were prepared by immunoSEQ multiplex PCR; TCRdb keeps only in-frame clonotypes and omits some of them. The table shows around 500,000 clones, with about 10% occurring only once. This record comes from a study of beta chain features in type 1 diabetes. Findings of the study overall: More deletions and fewer insertions at VDJ junctions were found in patients with type 1 diabetes.

Germline CDR1 and CDR2: LNHDA and SQIVND (reference sequence). V was pared by 7 bases and J by 0 bases, with 4 bases of the junction left unmatched. The CDR3 sequence is 14 residues long. This receptor was identified in a woman between 18 and 29 years old in good health. The genes are TRBV19 and TRBJ2-7; 9 nucleotides agree with TRBD1. Sequencing was carried out using naive CD4+ T cells from blood. The CDR3 DNA reads as TGTGCCAGTAAGGGGACAGGGAGCTCCTACGAGCAGTACTTC. As protein: CASKGTGSSYEQYF.